This T cell receptor (beta chain) was documented in a study of T cells in Graves' hyperthyroidism and ophthalmopathy. Overall study findings and caveats: The model anticipated ophthalmopathy a median approximately 6.6 months pre-onset.

This CDR3 region has 14 residues. The germline V gene encodes CDR1 KGHDR and CDR2 SFDVKD. As concerns this clonotype: Its antigen is still unknown.

Researchers amplified the TCR beta CDR3 regions from RNA transcripts. Carried out on the TCR CDR3, a first-round RT-PCR used the HTBI primer set. From the multiplex PCR reads, TCRdb called clonotypes with MiXCR, one entry per CDR3 protein. The sample consists of 350,000 to 400,000 distinct CDR3 sequences, 15% of them appearing once. Exclusion of patients followed from uncontrolled infection, other autoimmune disease, pregnancy or lactation. In making diagnoses, clinical symptoms, serum thyroxine and TRAb, thyroid ultrasound and orbital computed tomography were all used. Approximately 9.3 ml of fresh peripheral blood supplied the PBMCs.

The gene calls are TRBV24-1 and TRBJ1-2; the match to TRBD1 covers 12 bases. This TCR was sampled from a woman younger than 45 with Graves' hyperthyroidism. The sequencing sample was made of blood. For the CDR3, the DNA is TGTGAGGGACAGGGGGCTCCGTTGGGCTATGGCTACACCTTC. Translating gives CEGQGAPLGYGYTF.